Listed below are T cell receptor beta chains from one sample, sequenced in a study of T cells of healthy individuals. TCRdb processed the 5' RACE reads anew with MiXCR; each CDR3 protein has one entry. The repertoire consists of 50,000 to 55,000 distinct CDR3 sequences, with about 15% occurring once and the leading ten covering about 16%. These receptors originate from a human donor in good health. Each CDR3 is given with its conserved first and last residue. A D gene is named only where the DNA matches it firmly. The size of a clone is reported for some rows only, either as once, few or many, or as a class for expanded clones.

TRBV4-2	TRBJ2-2	many	TRBD2	CASSQEGLTNTGELFF	TGTGCCAGCAGCCAGGAGGGACTAACCAACACCGGGGAGCTGTTTTTT
TRBV2	TRBJ2-2	few	.	CASSYISNTGELFF	TGTGCCAGCAGTTATATTTCGAACACCGGGGAGCTGTTTTTT
TRBV7-8	TRBJ2-7	many	TRBD1	CASSAGTGGEQYF	TGTGCCAGCAGCGCAGGGACAGGGGGCGAGCAGTACTTC
TRBV5-1	TRBJ2-3	.	.	CASSLGGWLSADTQYF	TGCGCCAGCAGCTTGGGGGGGTGGCTTTCGGCAGATACGCAGTATTTT
TRBV20-1	TRBJ2-7	many	TRBD1	CSARDPGQGLYEQYF	TGCAGTGCTAGAGACCCGGGACAGGGCCTCTACGAGCAGTACTTC
TRBV7-2	TRBJ1-6	few	TRBD1	CASSSGQDNSPLHF	TGTGCCAGCAGCTCAGGACAGGATAATTCACCCCTCCACTTT
TRBV29-1	TRBJ2-2	few	TRBD2	CSVDPGGVTGELFF	TGCAGCGTTGACCCGGGGGGAGTCACCGGGGAGCTGTTTTTT
TRBV12-3/TRBV12-4	TRBJ1-2	many	.	CASSFYGYGYTF	TGTGCCAGCAGTTTTTACGGCTATGGCTACACCTTC
TRBV29-1	TRBJ1-2	.	.	CSVEAGDQGYTF	TGCAGCGTTGAAGCTGGGGATCAGGGCTACACCTTC
TRBV12-3/TRBV12-4	TRBJ2-7	few	.	CASSRDPSGEQYF	TGTGCCAGCAGCCGGGATCCTTCGGGGGAGCAGTACTTC
TRBV4-3	TRBJ1-1	many	.	CASSQVRGGTEAFF	TGCGCCAGCAGCCAAGTAAGGGGCGGCACTGAAGCTTTCTTT
TRBV7-9	TRBJ2-5	.	.	CASSLGPTIQETQYF	TGTGCCAGCAGCTTAGGCCCCACGATTCAAGAGACCCAGTACTTC
TRBV7-8	TRBJ1-2	.	TRBD1	CASSLVGQEGEGYTF	TGTGCCAGCAGCTTAGTTGGACAGGAAGGAGAAGGCTACACCTTC
TRBV4-1	TRBJ2-1	few	.	CASSQGFGTAGLYNEQFF	TGCGCCAGCAGCCAAGGCTTCGGGACGGCCGGGCTATACAATGAGCAGTTCTTC
TRBV18	TRBJ1-6	many	TRBD1	CASSPGQGDNSPLHF	TGTGCCAGCTCACCGGGACAGGGAGATAATTCACCCCTCCACTTT
TRBV11-2	TRBJ2-3	.	TRBD2	CASRLLAGGSTDTQYF	TGTGCCAGCAGACTTCTAGCGGGGGGGAGCACAGATACGCAGTATTTT
TRBV4-1	TRBJ1-1	few	.	CASSQIMGGHSRNTEAFF	TGCGCCAGCAGCCAGATAATGGGTGGTCATAGTAGGAACACTGAAGCTTTCTTT
TRBV12-3/TRBV12-4	TRBJ2-7	many	TRBD1	CASSPNRDSFYEQYF	TGTGCCAGCAGCCCCAACCGGGACAGCTTCTACGAGCAGTACTTC
TRBV10-3	TRBJ2-6	.	TRBD1	CAISHRGPSEGNVLTF	TGTGCCATCAGCCACAGGGGTCCCTCAGAGGGCAACGTCCTGACTTTC
TRBV5-1	TRBJ2-3	.	.	CASSFRSSGADTQYF	TGCGCCAGCAGCTTTCGGTCAAGCGGAGCAGATACGCAGTATTTT
TRBV4-3	TRBJ1-2	.	.	CASSQVVADYGYTF	TGCGCCAGCAGCCAAGTAGTGGCTGACTATGGCTACACCTTC
TRBV24-1	TRBJ2-1	few	TRBD1	CATSDLGGQGRYNEQFF	TGTGCCACCAGTGATTTGGGGGGACAGGGGCGCTACAATGAGCAGTTCTTC
TRBV18	TRBJ1-2	many	TRBD1	CASSPDREYGYTF	TGTGCCAGCTCACCTGACAGGGAGTATGGCTACACCTTC
TRBV2	TRBJ1-1	few	TRBD1	CASSSSGGTEAFF	TGTGCCAGCAGTTCGTCAGGGGGCACTGAAGCTTTCTTT
TRBV12-3/TRBV12-4	TRBJ2-2	.	.	CASQGSGELFF	TGTGCCAGCCAGGGCTCCGGGGAGCTGTTTTTT
TRBV7-9	TRBJ2-1	many	.	CASSLDRKGNEQFF	TGTGCCAGCAGCCTGGACCGCAAGGGTAATGAGCAGTTCTTC
TRBV7-9	TRBJ1-1	.	.	CASSLVSPDTEAFF	TGTGCCAGCAGCTTAGTCTCGCCGGACACTGAAGCTTTCTTT
TRBV27	TRBJ2-1	many	TRBD2	CASSFRMYGLAGGSNSYNEQFF	TGTGCCAGCAGTTTTCGGATGTATGGGCTAGCGGGAGGATCGAACTCCTACAATGAGCAGTTCTTC
TRBV5-1	TRBJ1-5	.	.	CASSLDGGNKPQHF	TGCGCCAGCAGCTTGGATGGGGGGAATAAGCCCCAGCATTTT
TRBV29-1	TRBJ2-1	.	.	CSVGESSYNEQFF	TGCAGCGTCGGGGAGAGCTCCTACAATGAGCAGTTCTTC
TRBV25-1	TRBJ2-3	few	TRBD2	CASSASGGPYTQYF	TGTGCCAGCAGTGCTAGCGGGGGGCCGTATACGCAGTATTTT
TRBV7-2	TRBJ2-3	few	TRBD2	CASSSSGGPDTQYF	TGTGCCAGCAGCTCAAGCGGGGGGCCAGATACGCAGTATTTT
TRBV10-2	TRBJ2-7	.	.	CASSESKGAGEQYF	TGCGCCAGCAGTGAGTCGAAGGGGGCGGGGGAGCAGTACTTC
TRBV29-1	TRBJ2-7	many	.	CSDGQGTTSYEQYF	TGCAGCGACGGTCAGGGAACAACATCCTACGAGCAGTACTTC
TRBV7-2	TRBJ2-7	.	.	CASSYSVGGGNYEQYF	TGTGCCAGCAGCTATAGCGTCGGAGGGGGAAACTACGAGCAGTACTTC
TRBV19	TRBJ1-6	many	TRBD1	CASSIVGGNSPLHF	TGTGCCAGTAGTATAGTAGGGGGCAATTCACCCCTCCACTTT
TRBV7-2	TRBJ2-2	.	.	CASSSKGPGELFF	TGTGCCAGCAGCTCGAAAGGGCCCGGGGAGCTGTTTTTT
TRBV20-1	TRBJ2-3	.	.	CSARDVERPSTDTQYF	TGCAGTGCTAGAGATGTTGAGCGGCCTAGCACAGATACGCAGTATTTT
TRBV2	TRBJ2-7	many	.	CASTAGRGVDEQYF	TGTGCCTCCACCGCAGGGCGTGGAGTGGACGAGCAGTACTTC
TRBV9	TRBJ2-5	many	TRBD2	CASSVPGLAETQYF	TGTGCCAGCAGCGTTCCGGGACTAGCGGAGACCCAGTACTTC
TRBV28	TRBJ2-7	many	.	CASTFLTMRNGVNYEQYF	TGTGCCAGCACTTTCCTGACCATGAGGAATGGGGTGAACTACGAGCAGTACTTC
TRBV6-5	TRBJ1-1	.	TRBD1	CASKPGQTRNTEAFF	TGTGCCAGCAAACCGGGACAGACAAGGAACACTGAAGCTTTCTTT
TRBV7-8	TRBJ2-7	.	.	CASSLAPGIYEQYF	TGTGCCAGCAGCTTAGCGCCAGGGATCTACGAGCAGTACTTC
TRBV19	TRBJ2-1	many	.	CASSIGISYNEQFF	TGTGCCAGTAGTATCGGGATCTCCTACAATGAGCAGTTCTTC
TRBV7-9	TRBJ2-5	once	TRBD2	CASSLGVPAGGETQYF	TGTGCCAGCAGCTTAGGGGTTCCAGCGGGAGGAGAGACCCAGTACTTC
TRBV25-1	TRBJ2-1	few	.	CASSDQRSSYNEQFF	TGTGCCAGCAGTGACCAGCGGAGCTCCTACAATGAGCAGTTCTTC
TRBV7-9	TRBJ1-4	few	TRBD1	CASSYPSRGQGNEKLFF	TGTGCCAGCAGCTACCCAAGTCGGGGACAGGGGAATGAAAAACTGTTTTTT
TRBV3-1	TRBJ1-1	few	.	CASSQEPRSTEAFF	TGTGCCAGCAGCCAAGAACCCCGAAGCACTGAAGCTTTCTTT
TRBV9	TRBJ1-3	many	TRBD1	CASSVWDRGSAGNTIYF	TGTGCCAGCAGCGTATGGGACAGGGGAAGTGCTGGAAACACCATATATTTT
TRBV6-5	TRBJ1-1	many	.	CASSYSTRGSAEAFF	TGTGCCAGCAGTTACTCGACCAGGGGCTCCGCTGAAGCTTTCTTT
TRBV11-2	TRBJ2-1	many	TRBD2	CASASLGGSNEQFF	TGTGCCAGCGCTTCTTTGGGAGGGAGTAATGAGCAGTTCTTC
TRBV24-1	TRBJ1-5	few	TRBD1	CATSDGTGDFSNQPQHF	TGTGCCACCAGTGATGGGACAGGAGATTTCAGCAATCAGCCCCAGCATTTT